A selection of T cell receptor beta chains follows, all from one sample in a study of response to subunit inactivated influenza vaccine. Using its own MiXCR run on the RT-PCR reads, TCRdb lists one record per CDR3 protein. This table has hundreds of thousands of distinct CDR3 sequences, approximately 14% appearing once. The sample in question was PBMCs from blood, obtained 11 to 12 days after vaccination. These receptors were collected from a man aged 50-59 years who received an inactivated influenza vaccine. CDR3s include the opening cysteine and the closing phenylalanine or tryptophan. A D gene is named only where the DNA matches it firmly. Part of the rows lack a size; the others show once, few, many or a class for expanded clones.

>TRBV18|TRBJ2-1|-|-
CASSPARTAYNEQFF
TGTGCCAGCTCACCAGCTCGGACAGCCTACAATGAGCAGTTCTTC
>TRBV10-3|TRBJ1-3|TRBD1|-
CATLTGLSGNTIYF
TGTGCCACCCTGACAGGGCTCTCTGGAAACACCATATATTTT
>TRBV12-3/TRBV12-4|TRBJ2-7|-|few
CASSLEYGNSYEQYF
TGTGCCAGCAGTTTAGAGTACGGGAACTCCTACGAGCAGTACTTC
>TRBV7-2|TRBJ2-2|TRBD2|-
CASSLWSGTQTGELFF
TGTGCCAGCAGCTTATGGAGCGGGACCCAGACCGGGGAGCTGTTTTTT
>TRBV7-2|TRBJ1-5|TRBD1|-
CASSPRQGGQPQHF
TGTGCCAGCAGCCCACGACAGGGTGGTCAGCCCCAGCATTTT
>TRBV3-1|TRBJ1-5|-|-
CASSDSLSNQPQHF
TGTGCCAGCAGCGACAGCCTTAGCAATCAGCCCCAGCATTTT
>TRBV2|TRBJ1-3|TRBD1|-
CASSQGQRSGNTIYF
TGTGCCAGCAGTCAGGGACAGCGATCTGGAAACACCATATATTTT
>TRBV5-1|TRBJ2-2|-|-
CASSFQGSLPGELFF
TGCGCCAGCAGCTTCCAGGGTAGTCTTCCCGGGGAGCTGTTTTTT
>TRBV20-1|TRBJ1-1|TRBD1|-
CSARLQGQDTEAFF
TGCAGTGCTAGACTACAGGGGCAGGACACTGAAGCTTTCTTT
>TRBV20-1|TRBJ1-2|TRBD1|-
CSARREGRGVGGGYTF
TGCAGTGCTAGGCGGGAGGGCAGGGGGGTCGGAGGTGGCTACACCTTC
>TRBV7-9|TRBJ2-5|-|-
CASSLGPVRGETQYF
TGTGCCAGCAGCTTGGGGCCTGTCCGGGGAGAGACCCAGTACTTC
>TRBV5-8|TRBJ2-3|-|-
CASSSGHNTDTQYF
TGTGCCAGCAGTTCGGGACACAACACAGATACGCAGTATTTT
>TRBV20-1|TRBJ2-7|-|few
CSASNAGAPSYEQYF
TGCAGTGCTAGCAACGCGGGGGCCCCCTCCTACGAGCAGTACTTC
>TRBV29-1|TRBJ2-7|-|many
CSVEGLGSYEQYF
TGCAGCGTTGAAGGGCTAGGCTCCTACGAGCAGTACTTC
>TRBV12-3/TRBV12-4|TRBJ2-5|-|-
CASRTGTAETQYF
TGTGCCAGCAGGACAGGGACTGCGGAGACCCAGTACTTC
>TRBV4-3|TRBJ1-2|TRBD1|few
CASSRTGGVRYGYTF
TGCGCCAGCAGTAGAACAGGGGGAGTTCGCTATGGCTACACCTTC
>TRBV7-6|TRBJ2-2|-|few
CASSLDIVPTTNTGELFF
TGTGCCAGCAGCTTAGATATCGTCCCCACGACGAACACCGGGGAGCTGTTTTTT